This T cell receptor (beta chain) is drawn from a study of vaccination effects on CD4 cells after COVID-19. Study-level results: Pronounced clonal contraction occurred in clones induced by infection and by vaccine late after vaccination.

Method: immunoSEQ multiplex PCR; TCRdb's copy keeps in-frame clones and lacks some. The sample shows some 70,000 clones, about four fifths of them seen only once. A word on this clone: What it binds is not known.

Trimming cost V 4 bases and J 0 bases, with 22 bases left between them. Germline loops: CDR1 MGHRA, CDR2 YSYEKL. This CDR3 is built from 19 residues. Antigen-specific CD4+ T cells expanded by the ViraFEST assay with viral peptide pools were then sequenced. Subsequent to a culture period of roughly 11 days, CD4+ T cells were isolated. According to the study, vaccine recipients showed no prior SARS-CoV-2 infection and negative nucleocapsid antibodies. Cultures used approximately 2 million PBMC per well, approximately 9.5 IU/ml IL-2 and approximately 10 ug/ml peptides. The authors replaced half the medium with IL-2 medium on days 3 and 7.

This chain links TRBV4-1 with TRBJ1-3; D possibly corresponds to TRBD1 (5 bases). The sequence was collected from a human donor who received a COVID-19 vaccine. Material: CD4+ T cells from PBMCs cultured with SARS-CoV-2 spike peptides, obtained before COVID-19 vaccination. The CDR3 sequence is CASSRGPFTGTASGNTIYF. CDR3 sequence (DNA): TGCGCCAGCAGCCGGGGACCCTTTACTGGGACGGCCTCTGGAAACACCATATATTTT.